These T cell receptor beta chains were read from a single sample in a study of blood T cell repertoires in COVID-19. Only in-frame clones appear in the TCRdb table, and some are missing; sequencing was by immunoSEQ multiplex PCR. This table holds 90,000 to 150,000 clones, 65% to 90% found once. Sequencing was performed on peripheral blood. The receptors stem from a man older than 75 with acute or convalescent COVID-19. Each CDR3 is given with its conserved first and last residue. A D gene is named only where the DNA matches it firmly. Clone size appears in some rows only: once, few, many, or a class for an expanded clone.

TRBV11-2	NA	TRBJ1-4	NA	TGTGCCAGCAGCAGAGAGCGGGGCTTCGAAAAACTGTTTTTT	CASSRERGFEKLFF
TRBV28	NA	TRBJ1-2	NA	TGTGCCAGCAGTGGGCCCTACTATGGCTACACCTTC	CASSGPYYGYTF
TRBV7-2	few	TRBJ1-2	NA	TGTGCCAGCAGCTTTTTTCCGAACTATGGCTACACCTTC	CASSFFPNYGYTF
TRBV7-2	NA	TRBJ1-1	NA	TGTGCCAGCAGCTTCGATCGGGGAAATGAAGCTTTCTTT	CASSFDRGNEAFF
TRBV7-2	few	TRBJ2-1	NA	TGTGCCAGCAGCTTAGTGTTTGAGGTTTTGGGTGAGCAGTTCTTC	CASSLVFEVLGEQFF
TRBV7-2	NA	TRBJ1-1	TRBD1	TGTGCCAGCAGCTCCGGACAGGGGGCGAGAGAAGCTTTCTTT	CASSSGQGAREAFF
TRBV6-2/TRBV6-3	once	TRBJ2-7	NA	TGTGCCAGCAGTTACTCGCGGTTGTACGAGCAGTACTTC	CASSYSRLYEQYF
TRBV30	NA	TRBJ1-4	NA	TGTGCCTGGGGGAAGCTAACTAATGAAAAACTGTTTTTT	CAWGKLTNEKLFF
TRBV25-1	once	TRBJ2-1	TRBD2	TGTGCCAGCAGTGAATCCGGCGGGAGGGCCATCTATGAGCAGTTCTTC	CASSESGGRAIYEQFF
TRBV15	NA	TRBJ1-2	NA	TGTGCCACCAGCAGAGGAAGCAGGGGACCTAACTATGGCTACACCTTC	CATSRGSRGPNYGYTF
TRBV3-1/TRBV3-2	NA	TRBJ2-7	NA	TGTGCCAGCAGCCAACGGGACTACGAGCAGTACTTC	CASSQRDYEQYF
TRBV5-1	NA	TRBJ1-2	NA	TGCGCCAGCAGCTTGTTAACTACGAGGGGCTACACCTTC	CASSLLTTRGYTF
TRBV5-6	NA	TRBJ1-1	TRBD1	TGTGCCAGCAGCGTCGACAGGGTGGTGAACACTGAAGCTTTCTTT	CASSVDRVVNTEAFF
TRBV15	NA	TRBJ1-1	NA	TGTGCCACCAGTAGACAGGTATCGAACACTGAAGCTTTCTTT	CATSRQVSNTEAFF
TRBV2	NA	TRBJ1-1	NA	TGTGCCAGCACTGGGGGGAGGGGCTTGAACACTGAAGCTTTCTTT	CASTGGRGLNTEAFF
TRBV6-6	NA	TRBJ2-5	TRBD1	TGTGCCAGCAGTTACTCGGGAGGACAGGGGGCTGAGACCCAGTACTTC	CASSYSGGQGAETQYF
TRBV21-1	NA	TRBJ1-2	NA	TGTGCCAGCAGCAAAAGGAGAATCGAGGCCCCGAACTATGGCTACACCTTC	CASSKRRIEAPNYGYTF
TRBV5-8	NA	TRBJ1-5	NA	TGTGCCAGCAGCTTTGTTCAGGGTAGCAATCAGCCCCAGCATTTT	CASSFVQGSNQPQHF
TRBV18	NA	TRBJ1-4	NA	TGTGCCAGCTCTCCCGAAGCGAACGGCCTTAAAAAACTGTTTTTT	CASSPEANGLKKLFF
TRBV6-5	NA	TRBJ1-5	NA	TGTGCCAGCAGGGTGTCGGGCAATCAGCCCCAGCATTTT	CASRVSGNQPQHF
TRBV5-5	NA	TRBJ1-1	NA	TGTGCCAGCAGCTCGGGACTGGAGAACACTGAAGCTTTCTTT	CASSSGLENTEAFF
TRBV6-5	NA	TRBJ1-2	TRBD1	TGTGCCAGCAGTTACTCGACCCCCGACAGGGACTATGGCTACACCTTC	CASSYSTPDRDYGYTF
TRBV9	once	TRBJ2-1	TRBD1	TGTGCCAGCAGCGCCGGACAGGGGCTGTACAATGAGCAGTTCTTC	CASSAGQGLYNEQFF
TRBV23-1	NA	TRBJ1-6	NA	TGCGCCAGCAGTCAATACAGGGCCTCCTATAATTCACCCCTCCACTTT	CASSQYRASYNSPLHF
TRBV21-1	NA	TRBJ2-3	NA	TGTGCCAGCAGCAAAGAACGCGACAGGGGTGCAGATACGCAGTATTTT	CASSKERDRGADTQYF
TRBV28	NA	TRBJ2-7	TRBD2	TGTGCCAGTAATTTCGGGGGGGCGGAGGACGAGCAGTACTTC	CASNFGGAEDEQYF